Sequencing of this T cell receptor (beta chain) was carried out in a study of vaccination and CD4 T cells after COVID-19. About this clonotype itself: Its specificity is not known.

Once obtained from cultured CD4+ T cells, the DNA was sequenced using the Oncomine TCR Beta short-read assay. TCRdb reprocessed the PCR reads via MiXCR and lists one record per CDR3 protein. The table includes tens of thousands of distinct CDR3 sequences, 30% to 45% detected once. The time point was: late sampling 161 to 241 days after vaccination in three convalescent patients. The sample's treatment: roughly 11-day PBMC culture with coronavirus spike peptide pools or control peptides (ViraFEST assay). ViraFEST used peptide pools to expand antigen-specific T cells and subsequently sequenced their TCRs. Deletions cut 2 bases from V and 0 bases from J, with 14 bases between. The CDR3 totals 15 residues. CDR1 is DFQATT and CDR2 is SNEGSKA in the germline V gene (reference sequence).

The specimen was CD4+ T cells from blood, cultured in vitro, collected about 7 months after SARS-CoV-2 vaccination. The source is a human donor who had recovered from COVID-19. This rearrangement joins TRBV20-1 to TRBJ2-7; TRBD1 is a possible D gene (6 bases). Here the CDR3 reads CSARLIRDTSYEQYF. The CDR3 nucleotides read TGCAGTGCTAGACTCATCCGGGACACCTCCTACGAGCAGTACTTC.